A selection of T cell receptor beta chains follows, all from one sample in a study of T cell changes during pregnancy in multiple sclerosis. Generated by immunoSEQ multiplex PCR, the TCRdb table keeps only in-frame clones and is missing some. The sample consists of approximately 44,000 clones, roughly nine tenths of them appearing once. Here the sequenced sample was CD4+ T cells from peripheral blood mononuclear cells, taken before pregnancy. The receptors here all came from a female donor with multiple sclerosis, enrolled in a pregnancy study. Both conserved end residues are part of each CDR3. D genes are given only for firm matches. Where a row states a size, it is once, few, many or the class of an expanded clone; other rows omit it.

TRBV18,TRBD2,-,TRBJ2-5,CASSPPAGGETQYF,TGTGCCAGCTCACCACCAGCGGGGGGAGAGACCCAGTACTTC
TRBV11-1,-,-,TRBJ1-2,CASSPTGHYGYTF,TGTGCCAGCAGCCCGACCGGACATTATGGCTACACCTTC
TRBV30,TRBD1,once,TRBJ1-2,CAWAPGQGVGGYTF,TGTGCCTGGGCACCGGGACAGGGGGTCGGTGGCTACACCTTC
TRBV9,TRBD1,-,TRBJ1-5,CASSPRVQGQSNQPQHF,TGTGCCAGCAGTCCTAGGGTTCAGGGACAGTCTAATCAGCCCCAGCATTTT
TRBV6-5,TRBD1,-,TRBJ1-1,CASSSPGQREAFF,TGTGCCAGCAGTTCCCCGGGACAGCGAGAAGCTTTCTTT
TRBV29-1,-,once,TRBJ2-7,CSVAEGRGAGMGEQYF,TGCAGCGTTGCTGAGGGCCGGGGGGCAGGGATGGGCGAGCAGTACTTC
TRBV9,-,-,TRBJ2-2,CASSVRVTGELFF,TGTGCCAGCAGCGTACGGGTCACCGGGGAGCTGTTTTTT
TRBV27,-,-,TRBJ1-2,CASSFLANYGYTF,TGTGCCAGCAGTTTCCTAGCTAACTATGGCTACACCTTC
TRBV10-3,TRBD2,-,TRBJ2-7,CAISERGDFSSYEQYF,TGTGCCATCAGTGAACGGGGGGACTTCTCCTCCTACGAGCAGTACTTC
TRBV9,TRBD1,once,TRBJ1-2,CASSVAVGQGDGYTF,TGTGCCAGCAGCGTAGCCGTGGGACAGGGTGATGGCTACACCTTC
TRBV7-2,-,once,TRBJ2-6,CASSLAQGRGSGANVLTF,TGTGCCAGCAGCTTAGCGCAAGGCAGGGGCTCTGGGGCCAACGTCCTGACTTTC
TRBV7-7,-,-,TRBJ2-5,CASSLNPGRALQETQYF,TGTGCCAGCAGCTTAAACCCCGGCAGGGCCCTTCAAGAGACCCAGTACTTC
TRBV7-9,-,-,TRBJ2-5,CASSLGAAQETQYF,TGTGCCAGCAGCTTAGGGGCAGCTCAAGAGACCCAGTACTTC
TRBV7-9,-,-,TRBJ2-3,CASSYTDTQYF,TGTGCCAGCAGTTACACAGATACGCAGTATTTT
TRBV28,TRBD1,-,TRBJ1-5,CASSLSVGGHQPQHF,TGTGCCAGCAGTTTATCGGTAGGGGGCCATCAGCCCCAGCATTTT
TRBV10-3,-,-,TRBJ2-5,CAIAASQETQYF,TGTGCCATCGCGGCAAGCCAAGAGACCCAGTACTTC
TRBV20-1,-,-,TRBJ1-2,CSASDSYGYTF,TGCAGTGCGTCCGACAGCTATGGCTACACCTTC
TRBV6-5,TRBD1,-,TRBJ1-1,CASSRGSEGAFF,TGTGCCAGCAGCAGGGGGTCCGAGGGAGCTTTCTTT
TRBV7-2,-,-,TRBJ1-1,CASSAFRGTEAFF,TGTGCCAGCAGCGCTTTCAGGGGCACTGAAGCTTTCTTT
TRBV6-6,TRBD2,once,TRBJ2-3,CASSYPLAGGPDTQYF,TGTGCCAGCAGTTACCCACTAGCGGGGGGACCAGATACGCAGTATTTT
TRBV7-3,TRBD2,-,TRBJ2-2,CASSGGGVTGELFF,TGTGCCAGCAGCGGGGGAGGGGTTACCGGGGAGCTGTTTTTT
TRBV2,-,-,TRBJ1-6,CASSLLGQDNSPLHF,TGTGCCAGCAGCCTGTTGGGACAAGATAATTCACCCCTCCACTTT
TRBV7-2,-,-,TRBJ1-2,CASSLPQKGDGYTF,TGTGCCAGCAGCTTACCCCAAAAGGGAGATGGCTACACCTTC
TRBV2,-,-,TRBJ2-3,CASSDFRGNTDTQYF,TGTGCCAGCAGTGATTTTAGGGGAAACACAGATACGCAGTATTTT
TRBV7-2,TRBD2,-,TRBJ2-2,CASSLAPSGGVGELFF,TGTGCCAGCAGCTTAGCGCCAAGCGGGGGGGTCGGGGAGCTGTTTTTT
TRBV5-5,-,-,TRBJ1-1,CASSGQPAVNTEAFF,TGTGCCAGCTCCGGACAGCCGGCTGTGAACACTGAAGCTTTCTTT
TRBV11-2,TRBD1,-,TRBJ2-7,CASSSRDRVLYEQYF,TGTGCCAGCAGCTCCCGGGACAGGGTCCTCTACGAGCAGTACTTC
TRBV28,TRBD1,-,TRBJ1-2,CASSFTGGSGYGYTF,TGTGCCAGCAGCTTCACAGGGGGCTCTGGCTATGGCTACACCTTC
TRBV7-2,TRBD1,-,TRBJ1-6,CASSRPPQKGAYSPLHF,TGTGCCAGCAGCCGACCTCCCCAAAAGGGGGCGTATTCACCCCTCCACTTT
TRBV6-5,-,-,TRBJ1-1,CASMGGTEAFF,TGTGCCAGCATGGGGGGCACTGAAGCTTTCTTT
TRBV5-8,-,-,TRBJ1-5,CASSLVRGVANQPQHF,TGTGCCAGCAGCTTGGTTCGGGGAGTAGCGAATCAGCCCCAGCATTTT
TRBV7-2,TRBD1,-,TRBJ1-2,CASSSWDRGNYGYTF,TGTGCCAGCAGCTCCTGGGACAGGGGTAACTATGGCTACACCTTC
TRBV5-1,TRBD2,-,TRBJ2-1,CASSHTSGGAGNEQFF,TGCGCCAGCAGCCACACTAGCGGGGGGGCCGGCAATGAGCAGTTCTTC
TRBV7-2,-,-,TRBJ1-4,CASSLVVGAPDEKLFF,TGTGCCAGCAGCTTAGTGGTTGGGGCACCCGATGAAAAACTGTTTTTT
TRBV5-4,TRBD1,-,TRBJ2-1,CASSSAQGRSYNEQFF,TGTGCCAGCAGCTCGGCACAGGGGCGCTCCTACAATGAGCAGTTCTTC
TRBV5-6,-,-,TRBJ1-3,CASSLEGILGNTIYF,TGTGCCAGCAGCTTGGAGGGGATCCTGGGAAACACCATATATTTT
TRBV7-2,-,-,TRBJ1-4,CASSPGADGHEKLFF,TGTGCCAGCAGCCCCGGCGCCGATGGGCACGAAAAACTGTTTTTT
TRBV19,-,-,TRBJ2-3,CASSVRDNGPDTQYF,TGTGCCAGTAGTGTCCGGGACAACGGCCCAGATACGCAGTATTTT
TRBV25-1,-,-,TRBJ1-5,CASGGGDLPQHF,TGTGCCAGCGGTGGCGGGGATCTGCCCCAGCATTTT
TRBV7-2,-,-,TRBJ1-3,CASSFLPNSGNTIYF,TGTGCCAGCAGCTTTCTACCGAATTCTGGAAACACCATATATTTT
TRBV5-1,-,-,TRBJ1-5,CASTLDGQTNQPQHF,TGCGCCAGCACCCTCGACGGACAGACCAATCAGCCCCAGCATTTT
TRBV7-3,-,-,TRBJ2-2,CASSRGEKLFF,TGTGCCAGCAGCCGCGGAGAGAAGCTGTTTTTT
TRBV27,-,once,TRBJ1-6,CASSLDSQGDSPLHF,TGTGCCAGCAGTCTGGACAGTCAGGGAGATTCACCCCTCCACTTT
TRBV7-6,TRBD2,-,TRBJ2-5,CASSFGGLAGVKETQYF,TGTGCCAGCAGCTTTGGGGGACTAGCGGGGGTAAAAGAGACCCAGTACTTC
TRBV7-3,-,-,TRBJ2-3,CASSTDRYTQYF,TGTGCCAGCAGCACTGACAGATATACGCAGTATTTT
TRBV6-5,TRBD1,-,TRBJ2-1,CATYQGQPYNEQFF,TGTGCCACGTATCAGGGACAGCCCTACAATGAGCAGTTCTTC
TRBV18,-,once,TRBJ2-2,CASSPRPQGPGELFF,TGTGCCAGCTCACCACGCCCGCAGGGGCCCGGGGAGCTGTTTTTT
TRBV7-6,-,-,TRBJ1-1,CASSTDGVLNTEAFF,TGTGCCAGCAGCACCGATGGAGTTCTGAACACTGAAGCTTTCTTT
TRBV18,TRBD1,-,TRBJ2-7,CASTVTGGSSYEQYF,TGTGCCAGCACTGTTACAGGGGGAAGCTCCTACGAGCAGTACTTC
TRBV6-5,-,-,TRBJ2-2,CASSYVRVNTGELFF,TGTGCCAGCAGTTACGTCAGGGTGAACACCGGGGAGCTGTTTTTT
TRBV7-6,TRBD2,once,TRBJ2-1,CASSLLRTSGGSYNEQFF,TGTGCCAGCAGCTTACTGAGGACTAGCGGGGGATCCTACAATGAGCAGTTCTTC
TRBV6-4,-,-,TRBJ1-2,CASSDSARPPFDGYTF,TGTGCCAGCAGTGACTCAGCCAGGCCTCCCTTCGATGGCTACACCTTC
TRBV7-3,-,-,TRBJ2-5,CASSREKLGTQYF,TGTGCCAGCAGCCGGGAGAAACTGGGGACCCAGTACTTC
TRBV29-1,-,-,TRBJ1-5,CSVGGTTGNQPQHF,TGCAGCGTTGGCGGGACCACGGGGAATCAGCCCCAGCATTTT
TRBV4-3,TRBD2,-,TRBJ2-7,CASSQVAGGGEQYF,TGCGCCAGCAGCCAAGTGGCGGGGGGGGGCGAGCAGTACTTC
TRBV9,-,-,TRBJ1-3,CASSVGRGLSGNTIYF,TGTGCCAGCAGCGTAGGTCGGGGACTTTCTGGAAACACCATATATTTT
TRBV7-9,-,-,TRBJ2-5,CASSNRLGGKETQYF,TGTGCCAGCAGCAACCGGTTGGGGGGTAAAGAGACCCAGTACTTC
TRBV5-5,TRBD1,-,TRBJ1-3,CASSPGTASGNTIYF,TGTGCCAGCAGCCCCGGGACAGCCTCTGGAAACACCATATATTTT
TRBV18,TRBD1,-,TRBJ1-1,CASSPNIRGVGMNTEAFF,TGTGCCAGCTCACCAAATATCAGGGGGGTCGGAATGAACACTGAAGCTTTCTTT